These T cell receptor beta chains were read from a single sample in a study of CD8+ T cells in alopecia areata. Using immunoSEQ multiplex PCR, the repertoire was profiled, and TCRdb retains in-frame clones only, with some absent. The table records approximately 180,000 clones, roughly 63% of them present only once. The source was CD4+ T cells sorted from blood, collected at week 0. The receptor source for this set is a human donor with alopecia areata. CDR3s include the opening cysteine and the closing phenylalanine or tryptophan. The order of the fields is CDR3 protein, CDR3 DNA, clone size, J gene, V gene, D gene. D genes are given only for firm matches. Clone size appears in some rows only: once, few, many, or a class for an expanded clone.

CDR3: CASSLEGGGGYEQYF
DNA: TGCGCCAGCAGCTTGGAAGGCGGGGGCGGCTACGAGCAGTACTTC
size: few
J: TRBJ2-7
V: TRBV5-1
D: NA

CDR3: CASSSGGGTNYGYTF
DNA: TGTGCCAGCAGCTCGGGAGGGGGAACTAACTATGGCTACACCTTC
size: few
J: TRBJ1-2
V: TRBV7-2
D: NA

CDR3: CASSPGQTYEQYF
DNA: TGCGCCAGCAGTCCGGGACAGACCTACGAGCAGTACTTC
size: few
J: TRBJ2-7
V: TRBV10-2
D: TRBD1

CDR3: CASSLGAAYEQYF
DNA: TGCGCCAGCAGCTTGGGGGCAGCGTACGAGCAGTACTTC
size: NA
J: TRBJ2-7
V: TRBV5-1
D: NA

CDR3: CASSDETANYGYTF
DNA: TGCGCCAGCAGCGACGAGACAGCCAACTATGGCTACACCTTC
size: few
J: TRBJ1-2
V: TRBV4-3
D: NA

CDR3: CASSFFLLPKSGGTGELFF
DNA: TGTGCCAGCAGCTTTTTCTTATTACCAAAAAGCGGGGGGACCGGGGAGCTGTTTTTT
size: many
J: TRBJ2-2
V: TRBV7-8
D: TRBD2

CDR3: CASSFPDGPQHF
DNA: TGTGCCAGCAGCTTCCCCGACGGACCCCAGCATTTT
size: NA
J: TRBJ1-5
V: TRBV7-2
D: NA

CDR3: CASSDLVYNSPLHF
DNA: TGTGCCAGCAGTGATTTGGTCTATAATTCACCCCTCCACTTT
size: NA
J: TRBJ1-6
V: TRBV25-1
D: NA

CDR3: CASSLDSEQYF
DNA: TGCGCCAGCAGCTTGGACTCTGAGCAGTACTTC
size: few
J: TRBJ2-7
V: TRBV5-1
D: NA

CDR3: CSVVRHNTEAFF
DNA: TGCAGCGTTGTCAGGCATAACACTGAAGCTTTCTTT
size: NA
J: TRBJ1-1
V: TRBV29-1
D: NA

CDR3: CAWARGVRTYNEQFF
DNA: TGTGCCTGGGCACGGGGGGTCCGAACCTACAATGAGCAGTTCTTC
size: NA
J: TRBJ2-1
V: TRBV30
D: TRBD2

CDR3: CAFDQGQSNTEAFF
DNA: TGTGCCTTCGATCAGGGACAGTCCAACACTGAAGCTTTCTTT
size: NA
J: TRBJ1-1
V: TRBV30
D: TRBD1

CDR3: CAISGQGDTQYF
DNA: TGTGCCATCAGTGGACAGGGAGATACGCAGTATTTT
size: few
J: TRBJ2-3
V: TRBV10-3
D: TRBD1

CDR3: CSVLPGRARGAFF
DNA: TGCAGCGTTCTGCCAGGGAGGGCAAGGGGCGCTTTCTTT
size: NA
J: TRBJ1-1
V: TRBV29-1
D: NA

CDR3: CASRAGTGINQPQHF
DNA: TGTGCCAGCAGAGCCGGGACAGGGATCAATCAGCCCCAGCATTTT
size: few
J: TRBJ1-5
V: TRBV2
D: TRBD1

CDR3: CASSLRIAPGANVLTF
DNA: TGTGCCAGCAGTTTAAGGATAGCTCCTGGGGCCAACGTCCTGACTTTC
size: NA
J: TRBJ2-6
V: TRBV27
D: NA

CDR3: CAWSGTGGTEAFF
DNA: TGTGCCTGGAGTGGGACAGGGGGCACTGAAGCTTTCTTT
size: NA
J: TRBJ1-1
V: TRBV30
D: TRBD1

CDR3: CASRGTSGTYEQYF
DNA: TGTGCCAGCAGAGGGACTAGCGGCACCTACGAGCAGTACTTC
size: NA
J: TRBJ2-7
V: TRBV25-1
D: TRBD2

CDR3: CASSRTGGEKLFF
DNA: TGTGCCAGCAGTCGGACAGGGGGTGAAAAACTGTTTTTT
size: NA
J: TRBJ1-4
V: TRBV27
D: TRBD1

CDR3: CAWSAGLRRGYTF
DNA: TGTGCCTGGAGTGCGGGGCTCCGCCGAGGCTACACCTTC
size: NA
J: TRBJ1-2
V: TRBV30
D: NA

CDR3: CSVDSSGNTIYF
DNA: TGCAGCGTTGACAGCTCTGGAAACACCATATATTTT
size: NA
J: TRBJ1-3
V: TRBV29-1
D: NA

CDR3: CASSLDGRGYNEQFF
DNA: TGCGCCAGCAGCTTGGATGGTAGGGGGTACAATGAGCAGTTCTTC
size: NA
J: TRBJ2-1
V: TRBV5-1
D: NA

CDR3: CSVADSYEQYF
DNA: TGCAGCGTCGCGGATTCCTACGAGCAGTACTTC
size: few
J: TRBJ2-7
V: TRBV29-1
D: NA

CDR3: CAWSPEGGPQHF
DNA: TGTGCCTGGAGTCCCGAGGGGGGGCCCCAGCATTTT
size: NA
J: TRBJ1-5
V: TRBV30
D: NA

CDR3: CAWASRNTEAFF
DNA: TGTGCCTGGGCGTCCCGCAACACTGAAGCTTTCTTT
size: NA
J: TRBJ1-1
V: TRBV30
D: NA

CDR3: CAWSDRGAKNIQYF
DNA: TGTGCCTGGAGCGACAGGGGAGCCAAAAACATTCAGTACTTC
size: NA
J: TRBJ2-4
V: TRBV30
D: TRBD1

CDR3: CAWAEGGNYGYTF
DNA: TGTGCCTGGGCCGAGGGAGGGAACTATGGCTACACCTTC
size: NA
J: TRBJ1-2
V: TRBV30
D: NA

CDR3: CASSRLAGYYNEQFF
DNA: TGTGCCAGCAGCCGACTAGCGGGGTACTACAATGAGCAGTTCTTC
size: NA
J: TRBJ2-1
V: TRBV7-2
D: TRBD2

CDR3: CSARTTTEAFF
DNA: TGCAGTGCAAGGACGACGACTGAAGCTTTCTTT
size: once
J: TRBJ1-1
V: TRBV20-1
D: NA

CDR3: CASSTTGELFF
DNA: TGTGCCAGCAGTACAACCGGGGAGCTGTTTTTT
size: few
J: TRBJ2-2
V: TRBV21-1
D: NA